Below are 22 T cell receptor beta chains sequenced from a single sample in a study of T cells in Graves' hyperthyroidism and ophthalmopathy. Researchers amplified the TCR beta CDR3 regions from RNA transcripts. The TCR CDR3 was amplified in a first-round RT-PCR using the HTBI primer set. TCRdb reprocessed the multiplex PCR reads via MiXCR and lists one record per CDR3 protein. The sample has 500,000 to 650,000 distinct CDR3 sequences; roughly 15% are singletons. The sequencing sample was made of blood. The receptors were sampled from a woman between 50 and 59 years old with Graves' ophthalmopathy.

Notes on this clonotype: This may arise from a read error, as a much more abundant clone is one base away. The J gene is TRBJ2-7, the V gene TRBV28, with a possible D match to TRBD2 (6 bases). Germline V lookup: CDR1 MDHEN, CDR2 SYDVKM. The V end lost 8 bases, the J end lost 7 bases, and 18 bases lay between the germline ends. The CDR3 is 13 residues long. The CDR3 DNA sequence: TGTGCCAGCGAAACTAGCCTAGCCGAAGAGCAGTACTTC. Protein: CASETSLAEEQYF.

The chain employs TRBV27 and TRBJ2-7, with 10 bases lining up with TRBD1. After removal of 2 bases from V and 0 bases from J, the junction contained 7 bases not matched to a gene. Germline-derived CDR1 and CDR2 are MNHEY and SMNVEV (reference sequence). This CDR3 is 17 amino acids long. CDR3 loop: CASSLLSWDRGSYEQYF. CDR3 DNA sequence: TGTGCCAGCAGTTTACTTTCTTGGGACAGGGGCTCCTACGAGCAGTACTTC.

This clonotype showed up many times. The rearrangement joins TRBV20-1 to TRBJ2-1, with D uncertain. CDR1 DFQATT and CDR2 SNEGSKA come from the germline V gene (reference sequence). V dropped 0 bases and J dropped 0 bases, with 6 bases sitting between them. The CDR3 loop spans 14 amino acids. The CDR3 here is CSARDLSSYNEQFF. For the CDR3, the DNA is TGCAGTGCTAGAGACCTTAGCTCCTACAATGAGCAGTTCTTC.

This clonotype was found many times. V and J are TRBV13 and TRBJ2-7; TRBD2 agrees at 8 bases. This CDR3 is built from 16 residues. CDR1 PRHDT and CDR2 FYEKMQ come from the germline V gene (reference sequence). J was trimmed by 2 bases and V by 5 bases; bases with no gene match: 11. The CDR3 loop is CASSIRGGLYTYEQYF. CDR3 bases: TGTGCCAGCAGCATCCGCGGGGGGTTATACACCTACGAGCAGTACTTC.

This clonotype has at least ten counts. The chain links TRBV6-2 or TRBV6-3 to TRBJ1-5; D is unresolved. V lost 6 bases and J lost 5, with 8 bases in between. The CDR3 consists of 12 residues. Germline CDR1 reads MNHEY; CDR2 reads SVGEGT. The CDR3 DNA follows: TGTGCCAGCAGCTTACAGCATCAGCCCCAGCATTTT. As protein: CASSLQHQPQHF.

V is TRBV2 and J is TRBJ2-4, with a weak D call TRBD1 (5 bases). The germline CDR1 and CDR2 sequences are SNHLY and FYNNEI. This CDR3 has 12 amino acids. V lost 7 bases, J lost 9 bases, and 13 bases lay in between. DNA for the CDR3: TGTGCCAGCACTGAGGATAGGGGCATTCAGTACTTC. This gives the protein CASTEDRGIQYF.

The table lists this clonotype with many counts. This chain connects TRBV20-1 to TRBJ2-7; no firm D call. CDR1 and CDR2 from the germline V gene are DFQATT and SNEGSKA (reference sequence). The CDR3 loop spans 13 amino acids. V shed 3 bases and J shed 3 bases, with 12 bases lying between them. Here the CDR3 DNA reads TGCAGTGCTAGCATGCCAGCAAGCTACGAGCAGTACTTC. Protein: CSASMPASYEQYF.

This clonotype was seen ten or more times. This chain joins TRBV7-9 and TRBJ1-3; 7 bases are a match to TRBD1. The CDR3 runs 16 residues. The ends lost 7 bases at V and 1 base at J; junction bases unmatched: 10. Germline V gives CDR1 SEHNR, CDR2 FQNEAQ (reference sequence). The chain's CDR3 is CASIPTGLFSGNTIYF. The CDR3 bases are TGTGCCAGCATCCCGACAGGGCTATTTTCTGGAAACACCATATATTTT.

This clonotype has at least ten counts. The chain employs TRBV7-2 and TRBJ2-7; a weak D match, TRBD2 (6 bases). This CDR3 contains 14 residues. Germline V CDR1 and CDR2: SGHTA, FQGNSA. V was trimmed by 2 bases and J by 9 bases, leaving 17 bases between them. CDR3 bases: TGTGCCAGCAGCTTACGTCGGGGGAGTTATGGGCAGTACTTC. Translated, it gives CASSLRRGSYGQYF.

V is TRBV7-2 and J is TRBJ2-3; 10 bases fit TRBD2. The CDR3 has 16 amino acids. CDR1 and CDR2 from the germline V gene are SGHTA and FQGNSA. J gave up 6 bases and V 4 bases, and 10 bases lay outside the gene matches. The CDR3 DNA reads as TGTGCCAGCAGCTCAAGGACTAGCGGCCTCTTGGATACGCAGTATTTT. Translated: CASSSRTSGLLDTQYF.

The V and J genes are TRBV18 and TRBJ2-4; D is possibly TRBD2 (6 bases). With 9 bases removed from V and 0 bases from J, the gap between germline ends came to 12 bases. The germline CDR1 and CDR2 sequences are KGHSH and LQKENI. The CDR3 runs to 14 residues. The CDR3 protein is CASRDSTAKNIQYF. CDR3 DNA sequence: TGTGCCAGTCGGGACTCTACAGCCAAAAACATTCAGTACTTC. The whole variable domain, remainder taken from reference TRBV18 and TRBJ2-4, is NAGVMQNPRHLVRRRGQEARLRCSPMKGHSHVYWYRQLPEEGLKFMVYLQKENIIDESGMPKERFSAEFPKEGPSILRIQQVVRGDSAAYFCASRDSTAKNIQYFGAGTRLSVL.

This clonotype has ten or more counts. The gene calls are TRBV20-1 and TRBJ2-1; possibly TRBD2 for D (5 bases). The CDR3 is 14 residues long. The V and J ends lost 3 bases and 5 bases respectively, with 14 bases between them. Germline CDR1 reads DFQATT; CDR2 reads SNEGSKA (reference sequence). The CDR3 is CSASAQRSHNEQFF. The CDR3 region has the DNA TGCAGTGCTAGTGCTCAGCGGTCTCACAATGAGCAGTTCTTC.

This clonotype was seen only a few times. V usage is TRBV7-6 and J usage is TRBJ2-7; TRBD2 matches 10 bases. V trimming: 3 bases; J trimming: 2 bases; junction bases outside the gene matches: 7. CDR3 length: 16 residues. The germline CDR1 and CDR2 sequences are SGHVS and FNYEAQ. The CDR3 reads CASSFNGLAETYEQYF. The CDR3 DNA reads as TGTGCCAGCAGCTTCAACGGACTAGCGGAAACCTACGAGCAGTACTTC.

Only one count was recorded for this clonotype. Its ends do not fully match the called genes, so a read error is possible. CDR3 loop: CATSRELNSASYNKQFF. For the CDR3, the DNA is TGTGCCACCAGCAGAGAGCTAAACAGTGCGTCCTACAATAAGCAGTTCTTC. V usage is TRBV15 and J usage is TRBJ2-1, with D unclear. The CDR3 covers 17 residues. Germline V gives CDR1 LNHNV, CDR2 YYDKDF (reference sequence). The variable domain in full, with the rest retrieved from reference TRBV15 and TRBJ2-1, is DAMVIQNPRYQVTQFGKPVTLSCSQTLNHNVMYWYQQKSSQAPKLLFHYYDKDFNNEADTPDNFQSRRPNTSFCFLDIRSPGLGDTAMYLCATSRELNSASYNKQFFGPGTRLTVL.

CDR3 DNA sequence: TGTGCCATCACCATGGACATGAACACTGAAGCTTTCTTT. Residues: CAITMDMNTEAFF. This chain connects TRBV10-3 to TRBJ1-1, with D perhaps matching TRBD1 (5 bases). The V end lost 7 bases, the J end lost 0 bases, and 9 bases lay between the germline ends. The germline gives CDR1 ENHRY, CDR2 SYGVKD. This CDR3 is 13 amino acids long.

The rearrangement joins TRBV5-1 to TRBJ2-1, with TRBD2 identical over 13 bases. CDR3 length equals 18 residues. Germline assignment: CDR1 SGHRS and CDR2 YFSETQ. V lost 0 bases to trimming and J lost 4 bases; unmatched junction nucleotides: 7. As DNA, the CDR3 is TGCGCCAGCAGCTTGGCCTTCACGGGACTAGCGGGATACAATGAGCAGTTCTTC. Its protein product is CASSLAFTGLAGYNEQFF.

The chain is built from TRBV4-3 and TRBJ2-7, with 16 bases identical to TRBD2. The V segment lost 0 bases and the J segment 0 bases; nucleotides outside the gene matches: 2. There are 18 residues in the CDR3. Germline CDR1 and CDR2: LGHNA and YSLEER. This CDR3 is CASSQEGTSGRGSYEQYF. CDR3 DNA: TGCGCCAGCAGCCAAGAGGGGACTAGCGGGAGGGGCTCCTACGAGCAGTACTTC.

Concerning this clonotype: A clone one base away is much larger, so this may be a read error. The chain is built from TRBV12-3 or TRBV12-4 and TRBJ2-7, with D maybe TRBD2 (5 bases). There are 14 residues in the CDR3. V gave up 7 bases and J gave up 0 bases, with 13 bases separating them. Here the CDR3 reads CASKADLSSYEQYF. The CDR3 region has the DNA TGTGCCAGCAAGGCGGACTTGAGCTCCTACGAGCAGTACTTC.

This clonotype was seen at least ten times. The chain has TRBV28 and TRBJ1-1, with 8 bases fitting TRBD1. The CDR3 extends over 14 amino acids. V was pared by 3 bases and J by 4 bases, with 4 bases of the junction left unmatched. Germline CDR1 and CDR2: MDHEN and SYDVKM. CDR3 DNA: TGTGCCAGCAGTTTCGGACAGGGAAGCACTGAAGCTTTCTTT. Encoded protein: CASSFGQGSTEAFF.

Comments on this clonotype: With a much larger clone just one base away, this may be a read error. CDR3 region: CASSPQLQESYEQYF. Written as DNA, the CDR3 is TGTGCCAGCTCACCACAGTTACAGGAGAGCTACGAGCAGTACTTC. V gene TRBV18 combines with J gene TRBJ2-7; possibly TRBD1 for D (5 bases). The ends were cut back, 1 base at V and 3 bases at J, with 13 bases in the middle. This CDR3 contains 15 residues. CDR1 KGHSH and CDR2 LQKENI come from the germline V gene.

This clonotype was picked up many times. The genes are TRBV30 and TRBJ2-2; TRBD2 aligns across 9 bases. V lost 2 bases and J lost 5; bases outside the gene matches: 15. CDR3 size: 18 residues. Germline V lookup: CDR1 GTSNPN, CDR2 SVGIG (reference sequence). The CDR3 DNA sequence: TGTGCCTGGAGTCCGAGGGGTGTAGCGGGAGTTCGTACCGGGGAGCTGTTTTTT. Translating it yields CAWSPRGVAGVRTGELFF.

This clonotype was seen many times. The chain combines TRBV5-1 with TRBJ2-7; D assignment may be TRBD1 or TRBD2 (5 bases each). Germline-derived CDR1 and CDR2 are SGHRS and YFSETQ. V was clipped by 0 bases and J by 2 bases, with 12 bases between them. This CDR3 region has 15 residues. CDR3: CASSLAGARTYEQYF. CDR3 nucleotide sequence: TGCGCCAGCAGCTTGGCCGGGGCGCGCACCTACGAGCAGTACTTC.